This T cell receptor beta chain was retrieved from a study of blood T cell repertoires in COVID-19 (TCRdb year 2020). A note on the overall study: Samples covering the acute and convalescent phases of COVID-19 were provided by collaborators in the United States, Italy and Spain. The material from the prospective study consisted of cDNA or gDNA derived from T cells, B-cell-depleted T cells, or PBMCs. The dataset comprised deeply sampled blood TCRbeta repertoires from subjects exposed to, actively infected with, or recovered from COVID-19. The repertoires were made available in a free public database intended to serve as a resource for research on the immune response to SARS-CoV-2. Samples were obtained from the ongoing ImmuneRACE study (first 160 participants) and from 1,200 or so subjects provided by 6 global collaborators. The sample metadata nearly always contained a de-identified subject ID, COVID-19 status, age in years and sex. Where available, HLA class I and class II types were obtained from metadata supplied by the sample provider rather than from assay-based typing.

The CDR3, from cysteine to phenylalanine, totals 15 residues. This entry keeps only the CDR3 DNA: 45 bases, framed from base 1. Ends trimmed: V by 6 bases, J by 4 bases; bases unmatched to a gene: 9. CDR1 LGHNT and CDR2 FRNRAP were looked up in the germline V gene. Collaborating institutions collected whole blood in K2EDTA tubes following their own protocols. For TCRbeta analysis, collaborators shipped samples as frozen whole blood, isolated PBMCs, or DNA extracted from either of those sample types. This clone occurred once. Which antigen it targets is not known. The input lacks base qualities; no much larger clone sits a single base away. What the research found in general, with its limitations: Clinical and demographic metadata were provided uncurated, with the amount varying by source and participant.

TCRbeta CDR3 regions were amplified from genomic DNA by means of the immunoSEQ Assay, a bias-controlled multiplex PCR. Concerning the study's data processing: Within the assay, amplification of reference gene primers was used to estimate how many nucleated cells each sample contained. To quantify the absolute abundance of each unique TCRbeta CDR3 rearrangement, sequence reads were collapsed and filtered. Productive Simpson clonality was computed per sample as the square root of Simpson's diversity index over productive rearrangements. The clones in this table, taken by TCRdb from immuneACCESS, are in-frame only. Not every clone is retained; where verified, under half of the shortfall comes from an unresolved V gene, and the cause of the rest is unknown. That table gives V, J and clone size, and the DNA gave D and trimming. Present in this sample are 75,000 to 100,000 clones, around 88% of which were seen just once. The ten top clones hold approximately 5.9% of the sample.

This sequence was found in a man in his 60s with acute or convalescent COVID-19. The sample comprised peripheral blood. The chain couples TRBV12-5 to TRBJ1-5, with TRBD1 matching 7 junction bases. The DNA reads TGTGCTAGTGGCCGCGGCGGGACAGAGAATCAGCCCCAGCATTTT. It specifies CASGRGGTENQPQHF.